The present T cell receptor beta chain was sequenced within a study of identical twins. This clonotype was seen many times. Its antigen is undetermined. Study-level results: Findings came from cross-sectional statistics, without long-term follow-up of donors. Insertions were reduced in abundant cord blood beta clonotypes but not in memory repertoires.

Template switching supplied a universal primer site; unique molecular identifiers were carried on the cDNA. TCRdb recomputed calls from the 5' RACE reads with MiXCR, one row per CDR3 protein. The sample lists under 1 million distinct CDR3 sequences; roughly 12% were seen once. The CDR3 runs 15 residues. The ends were cut back, 1 base at V and 5 bases at J, with 14 bases in the middle. CDR1 is LGHDT, CDR2 YNNKEL, per germline (reference sequence). A further study also used this sample, focusing on yellow fever vaccine responses in identical twins. This second study notes: Vaccine-induced T cell responses in twins were reportedly observed to appear partly convergent, partly personalized.

This clonotype originated in a woman aged 18-29 years in good health. The gene calls are TRBV3-1 and TRBJ1-1, with a tentative D call TRBD1 (5 bases). The sample was PBMCs. CDR3 region: CASSQAQGRLTEAFF. The CDR3 DNA follows: TGTGCCAGCAGCCAAGCGCAGGGACGGTTGACTGAAGCTTTCTTT.